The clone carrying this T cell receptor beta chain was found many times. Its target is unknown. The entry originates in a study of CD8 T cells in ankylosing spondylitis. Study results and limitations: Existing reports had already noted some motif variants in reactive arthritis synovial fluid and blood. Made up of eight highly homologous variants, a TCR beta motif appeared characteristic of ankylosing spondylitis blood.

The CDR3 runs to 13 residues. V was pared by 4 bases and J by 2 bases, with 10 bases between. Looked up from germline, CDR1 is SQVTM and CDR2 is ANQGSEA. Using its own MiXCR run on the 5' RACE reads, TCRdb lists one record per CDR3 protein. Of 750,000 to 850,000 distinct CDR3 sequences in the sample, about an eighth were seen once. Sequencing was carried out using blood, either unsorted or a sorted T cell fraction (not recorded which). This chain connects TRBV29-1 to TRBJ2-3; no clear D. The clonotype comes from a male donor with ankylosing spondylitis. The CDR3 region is CSVGRHLTDTQYF. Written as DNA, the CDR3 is TGCAGCGTTGGACGCCATCTCACAGATACGCAGTATTTT.